This TCR beta chain emerged from a study of cytomegalovirus exposure and HLA in healthy donors. Note on this clone: What it recognizes is unknown.

Primers for the PCR totalled 60 Vbeta and 13 Jbeta. Some clones are missing from TCRdb's copy, which holds only in-frame ones; the method was immunoSEQ multiplex PCR. The sample carries about 160,000 clones, just under 65% recorded once. Broader study findings: Associated with cytomegalovirus, according to the listing, were around 170 TCR beta chains.

The germline V and J ends were trimmed by 5 bases and 4 bases, with 18 bases remaining between them. The CDR3 contains 15 residues. Germline-derived CDR1 and CDR2 are GTSNPN and SVGIG (reference sequence). This chain uses TRBV30 with TRBJ2-1; tentative D call: TRBD2 (6 bases). The material sequenced was PBMCs. The sequence derives from a woman aged 55 to 70 in good health and CMV-seropositive. In DNA, the CDR3 is TGTGCCTGGGGCGCGGGACTGACGTCTTACAATGAGCAGTTCTTC. Protein sequence: CAWGAGLTSYNEQFF.